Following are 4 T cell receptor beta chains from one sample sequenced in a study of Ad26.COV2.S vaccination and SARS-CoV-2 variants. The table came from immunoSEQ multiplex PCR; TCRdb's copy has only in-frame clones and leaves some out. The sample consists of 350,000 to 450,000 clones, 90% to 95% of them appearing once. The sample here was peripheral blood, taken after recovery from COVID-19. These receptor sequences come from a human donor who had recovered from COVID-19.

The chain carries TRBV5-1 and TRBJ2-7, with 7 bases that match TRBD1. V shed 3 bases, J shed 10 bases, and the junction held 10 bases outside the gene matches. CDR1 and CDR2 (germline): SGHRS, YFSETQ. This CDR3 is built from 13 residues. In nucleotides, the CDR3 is TGCGCCAGCAGCTCGCCAGGGGGAGCCTCTCAGTACTTC. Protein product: CASSSPGGASQYF.

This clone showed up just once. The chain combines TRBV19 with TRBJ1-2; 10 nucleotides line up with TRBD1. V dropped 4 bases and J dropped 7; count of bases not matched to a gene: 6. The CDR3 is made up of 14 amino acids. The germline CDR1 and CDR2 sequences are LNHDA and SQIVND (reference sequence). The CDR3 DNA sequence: TGTGCCAGTAGTACTCGACAGGGGGCGCGTGGCTACACCTTC. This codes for CASSTRQGARGYTF.

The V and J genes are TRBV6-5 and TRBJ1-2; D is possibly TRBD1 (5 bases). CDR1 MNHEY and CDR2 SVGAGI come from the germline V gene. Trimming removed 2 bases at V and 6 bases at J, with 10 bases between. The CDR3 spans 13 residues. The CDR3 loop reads CASSYTTGHGYTF. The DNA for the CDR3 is TGTGCCAGCAGTTACACAACAGGACATGGCTACACCTTC.

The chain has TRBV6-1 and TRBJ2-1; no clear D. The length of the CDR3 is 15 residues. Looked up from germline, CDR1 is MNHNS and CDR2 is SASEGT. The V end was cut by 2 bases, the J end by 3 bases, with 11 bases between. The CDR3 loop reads CASSEQAIHYNEQFF. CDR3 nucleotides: TGTGCCAGCAGTGAACAGGCAATCCACTACAATGAGCAGTTCTTC.